This TCR beta chain was found in a study of cytomegalovirus exposure and HLA in healthy donors. With respect to this clone: The antigen is not known.

PCR primers comprised 60 Vbeta and 13 Jbeta primers. The assay was immunoSEQ multiplex PCR, and TCRdb's table has in-frame clones only and misses some. The table shows approximately 190,000 clones, with 82% occurring only once. Overall study findings and caveats: Apart from CMV serostatus, no immune exposure information was available.

The source is a woman in her forties or fifties in good health and CMV-seropositive. Input material: PBMCs.

The CDR3 nucleotides read TGTGCCAGTAGCCCTAGGACTAGCGGATACAATGAGCAGTTCTTC. It encodes CASSPRTSGYNEQFF. This chain uses TRBV19 with TRBJ2-1; the match to TRBD2 covers 10 bases. Germline loops: CDR1 LNHDA, CDR2 SQIVND (reference sequence). The CDR3 sequence is 15 residues long. J was trimmed by 4 bases and V by 6 bases; bases with no gene match: 6.